The clone carrying this TCR beta chain has a handful of counts. Its antigen is unidentified. A quantitative 5'-RACE method, one with molecular barcodes, was used to make TCR beta libraries. TCRdb ran MiXCR on the 5' RACE reads and lists one entry per CDR3 protein. The table lists roughly 370,000 distinct CDR3 sequences, around 22% of them singletons. The data were taken from a study of CD8 T cells in ankylosing spondylitis. Broader study findings: Disease-linked clones bore a CD8+ phenotype, appearing relatively rarely in peripheral blood. Reactive arthritis synovial fluid and blood previously showed some of these motif variants. Seemingly distinctive of ankylosing spondylitis blood was a TCR beta motif formed by eight highly homologous variants. As reported, disease-linked clones showed significant enrichment in matched ankylosing spondylitis synovial fluid.

The origin of this receptor is a male donor with ankylosing spondylitis. Sequenced material: blood, either unsorted or a sorted T cell fraction (not recorded which).

The DNA for the CDR3 is TGCAGTGCTAGCAGGGTAGCGGGAGGAAGAGATACGCAGTATTTT. It codes for CSASRVAGGRDTQYF. This rearrangement joins TRBV20-1 to TRBJ2-3; 10 bases agree with TRBD2. The CDR3 has 15 residues. Trimming cost V 3 bases and J 5 bases; bases outside gene matches: 8. Germline V gives CDR1 DFQATT, CDR2 SNEGSKA (reference sequence).